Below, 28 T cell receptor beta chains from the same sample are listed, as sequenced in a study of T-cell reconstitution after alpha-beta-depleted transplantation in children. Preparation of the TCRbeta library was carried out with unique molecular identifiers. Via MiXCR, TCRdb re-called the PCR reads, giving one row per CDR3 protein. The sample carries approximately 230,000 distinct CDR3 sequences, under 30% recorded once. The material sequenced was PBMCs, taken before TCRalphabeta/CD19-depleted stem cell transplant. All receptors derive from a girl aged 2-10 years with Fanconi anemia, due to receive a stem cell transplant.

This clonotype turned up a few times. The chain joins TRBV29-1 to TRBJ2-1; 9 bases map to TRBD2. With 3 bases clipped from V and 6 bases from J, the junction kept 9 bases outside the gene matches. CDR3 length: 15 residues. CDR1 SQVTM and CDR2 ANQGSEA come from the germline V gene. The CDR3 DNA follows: TGCAGCGTTGAGAGGGGCGGGGGGGCAGGCAATGAGCAGTTCTTC. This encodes CSVERGGGAGNEQFF.

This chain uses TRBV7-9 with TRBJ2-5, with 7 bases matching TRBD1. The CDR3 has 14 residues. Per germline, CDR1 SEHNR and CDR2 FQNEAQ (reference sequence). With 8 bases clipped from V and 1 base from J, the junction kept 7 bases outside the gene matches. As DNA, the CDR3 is TGTGCCAGCGGTATCCAGGGGGTCCAAGAGACCCAGTACTTC. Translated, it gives CASGIQGVQETQYF.

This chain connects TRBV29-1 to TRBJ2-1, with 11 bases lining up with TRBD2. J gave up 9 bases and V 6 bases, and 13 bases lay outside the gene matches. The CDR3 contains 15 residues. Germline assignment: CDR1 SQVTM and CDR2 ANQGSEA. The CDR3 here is CSVEPEPGLAVEQFF. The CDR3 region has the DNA TGCAGCGTGGAGCCAGAACCGGGACTAGCGGTTGAGCAGTTCTTC.

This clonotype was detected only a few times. The CDR3 DNA sequence: TGTGCCAGCAGCCCCCATGACGGAGGACAGACACTACCCTACGAGCAGTACTTC. It encodes CASSPHDGGQTLPYEQYF. The J gene is TRBJ2-7, the V gene TRBV11-1; D perhaps matches TRBD1 (6 bases). Trimming removed 5 bases from V and 2 bases from J, with 25 bases in between. This CDR3 has 18 amino acids. Germline values: CDR1 SGHAT, CDR2 FQDESV (reference sequence). Looking up the rest from reference TRBV11-1 and TRBJ2-7 gives the full variable domain: EAEVAQSPRYKITEKSQAVAFWCDPISGHATLYWYRQILGQGPELLVQFQDESVVDDSQLPKDRFSAERLKGVDSTLKIQPAELGDSAMYLCASSPHDGGQTLPYEQYFGPGTRLTVT.

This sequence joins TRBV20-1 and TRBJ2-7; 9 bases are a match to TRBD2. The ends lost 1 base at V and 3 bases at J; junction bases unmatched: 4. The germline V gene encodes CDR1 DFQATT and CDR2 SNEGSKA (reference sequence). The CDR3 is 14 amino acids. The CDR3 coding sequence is TGCAGTGCTAGAGCCAATAGCGGGAGCTACGAGCAGTACTTC. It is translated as CSARANSGSYEQYF.

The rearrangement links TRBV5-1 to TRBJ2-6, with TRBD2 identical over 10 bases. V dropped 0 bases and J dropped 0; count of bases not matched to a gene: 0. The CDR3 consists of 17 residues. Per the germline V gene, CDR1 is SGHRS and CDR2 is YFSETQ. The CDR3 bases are TGCGCCAGCAGCTTGGAGCGGGGGGGCTCTGGGGCCAACGTCCTGACTTTC. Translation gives CASSLERGGSGANVLTF. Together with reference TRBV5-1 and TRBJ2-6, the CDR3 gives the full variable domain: KAGVTQTPRYLIKTRGQQVTLSCSPISGHRSVSWYQQTPGQGLQFLFEYFSETQRNKGNFPGRFSGRQFSNSRSEMNVSTLELGDSALYLCASSLERGGSGANVLTFGAGSRLTVL.

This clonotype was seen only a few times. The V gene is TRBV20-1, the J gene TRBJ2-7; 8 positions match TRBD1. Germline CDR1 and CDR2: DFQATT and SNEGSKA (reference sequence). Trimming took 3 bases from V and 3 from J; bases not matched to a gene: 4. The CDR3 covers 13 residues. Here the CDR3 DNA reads TGCAGTGCTAGCCGGGACAGGCTCTACGAGCAGTACTTC. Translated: CSASRDRLYEQYF.

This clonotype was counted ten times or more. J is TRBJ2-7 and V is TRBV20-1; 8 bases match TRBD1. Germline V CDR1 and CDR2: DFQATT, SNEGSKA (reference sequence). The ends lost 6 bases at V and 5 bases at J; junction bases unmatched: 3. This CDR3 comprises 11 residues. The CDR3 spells CSADRGHEQYF. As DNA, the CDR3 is TGCAGTGCCGACAGGGGACACGAGCAGTACTTC.

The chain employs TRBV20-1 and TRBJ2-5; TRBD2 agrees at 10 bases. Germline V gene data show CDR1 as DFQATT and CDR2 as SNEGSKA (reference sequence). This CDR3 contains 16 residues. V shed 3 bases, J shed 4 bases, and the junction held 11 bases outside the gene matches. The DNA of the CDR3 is TGCAGTGCTAGTCTTCCTAGCGGGGGACCGGGAGAGACCCAGTACTTC. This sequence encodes CSASLPSGGPGETQYF.

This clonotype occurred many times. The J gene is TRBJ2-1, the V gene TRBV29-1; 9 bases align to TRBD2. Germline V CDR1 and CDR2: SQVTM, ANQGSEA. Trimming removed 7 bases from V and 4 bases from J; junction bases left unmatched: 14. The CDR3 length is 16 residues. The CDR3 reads CSATKPGLARYNEQFF. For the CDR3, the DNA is TGCAGCGCCACAAAACCGGGACTAGCAAGGTACAATGAGCAGTTCTTC.

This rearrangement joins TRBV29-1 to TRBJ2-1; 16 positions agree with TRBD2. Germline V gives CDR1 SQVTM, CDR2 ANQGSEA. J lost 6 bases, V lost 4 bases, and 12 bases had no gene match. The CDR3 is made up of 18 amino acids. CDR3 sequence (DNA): TGCAGCGTTGGGGGGGGACTAGCGGGAGGGCCGGGATTCAATGAGCAGTTCTTC. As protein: CSVGGGLAGGPGFNEQFF.

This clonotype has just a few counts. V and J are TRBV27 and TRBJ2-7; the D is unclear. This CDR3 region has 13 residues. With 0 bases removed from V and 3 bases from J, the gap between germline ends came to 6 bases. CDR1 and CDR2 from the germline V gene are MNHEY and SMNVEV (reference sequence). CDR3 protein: CASSLSRGYEQYF. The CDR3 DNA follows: TGTGCCAGCAGTTTATCGCGAGGCTACGAGCAGTACTTC.

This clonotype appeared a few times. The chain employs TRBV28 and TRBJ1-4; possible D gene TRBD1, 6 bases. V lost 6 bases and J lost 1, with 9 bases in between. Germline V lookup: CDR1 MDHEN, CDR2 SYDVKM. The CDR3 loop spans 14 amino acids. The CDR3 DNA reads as TGTGCCAGCAGAAGGACAGTAACTAATGAAAAACTGTTTTTT. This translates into CASRRTVTNEKLFF.

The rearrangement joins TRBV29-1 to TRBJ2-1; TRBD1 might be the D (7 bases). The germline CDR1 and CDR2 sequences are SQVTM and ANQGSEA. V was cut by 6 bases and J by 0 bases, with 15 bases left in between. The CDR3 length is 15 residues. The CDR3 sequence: CSVGGGPSSYNEQFF. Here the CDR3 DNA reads TGCAGCGTCGGAGGGGGCCCCAGCTCCTACAATGAGCAGTTCTTC.

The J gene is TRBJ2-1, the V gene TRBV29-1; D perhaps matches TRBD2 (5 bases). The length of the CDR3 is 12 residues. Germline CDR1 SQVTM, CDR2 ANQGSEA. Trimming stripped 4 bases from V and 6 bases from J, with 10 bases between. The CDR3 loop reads CSVVVAINEQFF. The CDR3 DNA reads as TGCAGCGTTGTTGTAGCGATCAATGAGCAGTTCTTC.

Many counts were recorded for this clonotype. This chain's CDR3 is CSVTRPYTGELFF. Written as DNA, the CDR3 is TGCAGCGTGACTAGGCCTTACACCGGGGAGCTGTTTTTT. The J gene is TRBJ2-2, the V gene TRBV29-1, with a possible D match to TRBD2 (6 bases). From germline, CDR1 is SQVTM and CDR2 ANQGSEA. The CDR3 is 13 residues long. V was trimmed by 6 bases and J by 3 bases, leaving 11 bases between them.

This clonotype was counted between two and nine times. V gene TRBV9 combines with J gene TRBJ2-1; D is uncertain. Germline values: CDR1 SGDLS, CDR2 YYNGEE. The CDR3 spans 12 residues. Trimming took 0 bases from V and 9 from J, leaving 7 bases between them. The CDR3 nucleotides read TGTGCCAGCAGCGTAGCTGAGCGTGAGCAGTTCTTC. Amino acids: CASSVAEREQFF.

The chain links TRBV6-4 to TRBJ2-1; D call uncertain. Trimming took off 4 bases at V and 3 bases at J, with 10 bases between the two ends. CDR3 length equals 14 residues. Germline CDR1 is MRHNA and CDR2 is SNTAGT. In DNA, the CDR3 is TGTGCCAGCAGTGTATCGGACGGCTACAATGAGCAGTTCTTC. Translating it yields CASSVSDGYNEQFF.

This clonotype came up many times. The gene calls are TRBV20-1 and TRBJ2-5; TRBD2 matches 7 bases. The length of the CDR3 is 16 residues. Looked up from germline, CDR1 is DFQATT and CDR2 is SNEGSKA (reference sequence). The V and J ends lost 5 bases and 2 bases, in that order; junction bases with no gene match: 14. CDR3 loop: CSAWSGTTTDQETQYF. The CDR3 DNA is TGCAGTGCTTGGTCGGGGACTACCACCGATCAAGAGACCCAGTACTTC.

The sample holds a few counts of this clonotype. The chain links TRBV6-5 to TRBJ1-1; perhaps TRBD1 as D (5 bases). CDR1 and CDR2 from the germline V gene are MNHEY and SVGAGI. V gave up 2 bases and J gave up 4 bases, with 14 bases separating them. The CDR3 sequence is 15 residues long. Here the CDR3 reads CASSYPGPDGTEAFF. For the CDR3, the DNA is TGTGCCAGCAGTTACCCGGGGCCGGACGGCACTGAAGCTTTCTTT.

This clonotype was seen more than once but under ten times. The CDR3 region has the DNA TGTGCCACCAGTGCAGGAGGACTAGATTCTCTATCGGGCTCCTACGAGCAGTACTTC. It encodes CATSAGGLDSLSGSYEQYF. The chain employs TRBV24-1 and TRBJ2-7, with 7 bases lining up with TRBD2. Germline V gene data show CDR1 as KGHDR and CDR2 as SFDVKD. There are 19 residues in the CDR3. V was clipped by 5 bases and J by 0 bases; unmatched bases: 18.

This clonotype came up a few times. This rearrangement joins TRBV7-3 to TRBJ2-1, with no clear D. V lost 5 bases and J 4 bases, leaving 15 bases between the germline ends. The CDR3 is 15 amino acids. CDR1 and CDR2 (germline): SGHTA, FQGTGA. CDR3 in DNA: TGTGCCAGCAGCGATCCAGAGATACCTTACAATGAGCAGTTCTTC. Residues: CASSDPEIPYNEQFF.

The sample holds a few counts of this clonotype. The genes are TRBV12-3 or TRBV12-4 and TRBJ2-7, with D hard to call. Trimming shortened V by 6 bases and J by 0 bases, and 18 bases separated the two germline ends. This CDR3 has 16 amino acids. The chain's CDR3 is CASSPERVFGSYEQYF. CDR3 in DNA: TGTGCCAGCAGCCCTGAAAGGGTATTCGGCTCCTACGAGCAGTACTTC.

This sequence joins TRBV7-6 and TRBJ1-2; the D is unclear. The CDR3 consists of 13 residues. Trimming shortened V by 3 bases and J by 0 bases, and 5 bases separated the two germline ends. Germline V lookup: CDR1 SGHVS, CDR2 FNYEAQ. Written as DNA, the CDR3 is TGTGCCAGCAGCTTTCAGGCTAACTATGGCTACACCTTC. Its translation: CASSFQANYGYTF.

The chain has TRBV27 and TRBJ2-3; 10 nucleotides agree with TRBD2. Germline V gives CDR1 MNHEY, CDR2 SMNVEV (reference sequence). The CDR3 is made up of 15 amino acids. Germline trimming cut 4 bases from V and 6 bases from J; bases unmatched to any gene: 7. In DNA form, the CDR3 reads TGTGCCAGCAGTTCTCCCTCTAGCGGGGGTGATACGCAGTATTTT. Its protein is CASSSPSSGGDTQYF.

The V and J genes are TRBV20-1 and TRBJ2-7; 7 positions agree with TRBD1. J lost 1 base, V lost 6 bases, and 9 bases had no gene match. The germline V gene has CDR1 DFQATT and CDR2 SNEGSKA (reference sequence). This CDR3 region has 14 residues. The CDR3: CSAQGTAISYEQYF. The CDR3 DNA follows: TGCAGTGCCCAGGGGACAGCCATTTCCTACGAGCAGTACTTC.

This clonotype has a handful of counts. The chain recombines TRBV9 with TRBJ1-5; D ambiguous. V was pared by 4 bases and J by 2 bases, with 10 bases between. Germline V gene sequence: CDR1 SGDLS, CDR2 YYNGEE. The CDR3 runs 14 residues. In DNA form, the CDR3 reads TGTGCCAGCAGCCCCGGGAGGGGCAATCAGCCCCAGCATTTT. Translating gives CASSPGRGNQPQHF.

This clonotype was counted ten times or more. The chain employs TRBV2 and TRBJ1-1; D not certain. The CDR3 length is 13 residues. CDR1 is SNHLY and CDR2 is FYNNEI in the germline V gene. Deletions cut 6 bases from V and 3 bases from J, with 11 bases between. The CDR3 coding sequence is TGTGCCAGCAGGGCCCTGAGGGACACTGAAGCTTTCTTT. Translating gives CASRALRDTEAFF.